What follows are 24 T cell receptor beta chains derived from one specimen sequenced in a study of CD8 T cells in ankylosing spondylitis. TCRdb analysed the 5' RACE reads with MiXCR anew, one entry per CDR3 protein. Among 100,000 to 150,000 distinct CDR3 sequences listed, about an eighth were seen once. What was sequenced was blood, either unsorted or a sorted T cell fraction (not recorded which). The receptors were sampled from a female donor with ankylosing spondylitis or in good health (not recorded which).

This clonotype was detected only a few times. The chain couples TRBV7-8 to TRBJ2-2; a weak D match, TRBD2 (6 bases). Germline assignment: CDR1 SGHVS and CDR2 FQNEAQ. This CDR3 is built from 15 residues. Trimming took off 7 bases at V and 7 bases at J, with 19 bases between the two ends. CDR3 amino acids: CASTHSRGWNGELFF. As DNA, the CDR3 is TGTGCCAGCACCCACTCTCGGGGGTGGAACGGGGAGCTGTTTTTT.

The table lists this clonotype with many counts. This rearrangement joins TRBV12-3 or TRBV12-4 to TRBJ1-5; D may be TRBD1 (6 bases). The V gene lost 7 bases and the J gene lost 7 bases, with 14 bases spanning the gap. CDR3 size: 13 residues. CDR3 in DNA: TGTGCCAGCACCCTTGACAGGTCCCAGCCCCAGCATTTT. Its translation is CASTLDRSQPQHF.

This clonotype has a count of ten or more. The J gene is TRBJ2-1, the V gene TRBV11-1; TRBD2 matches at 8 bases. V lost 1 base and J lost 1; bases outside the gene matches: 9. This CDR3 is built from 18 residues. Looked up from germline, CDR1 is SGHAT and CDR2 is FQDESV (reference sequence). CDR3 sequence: CASSLGGLRGGSYNEQFF. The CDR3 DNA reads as TGTGCCAGCAGCTTAGGAGGGCTACGGGGGGGGTCCTACAATGAGCAGTTCTTC.

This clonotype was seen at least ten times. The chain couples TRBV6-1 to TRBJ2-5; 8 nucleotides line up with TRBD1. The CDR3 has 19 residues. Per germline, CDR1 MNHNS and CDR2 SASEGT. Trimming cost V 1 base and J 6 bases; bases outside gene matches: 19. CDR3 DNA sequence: TGTGCCAGCAGTGAAGGGGGTTGGCAGGGGGCTACTATGGGGAAGACCCAGTACTTC. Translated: CASSEGGWQGATMGKTQYF.

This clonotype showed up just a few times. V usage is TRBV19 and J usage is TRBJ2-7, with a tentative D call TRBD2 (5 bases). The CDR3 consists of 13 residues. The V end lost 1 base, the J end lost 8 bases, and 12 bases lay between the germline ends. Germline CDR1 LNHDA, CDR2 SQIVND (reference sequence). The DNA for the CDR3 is TGTGCCAGTAGTATAGGACCTAGCAGCCAGCAGTACTTC. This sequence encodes CASSIGPSSQQYF.

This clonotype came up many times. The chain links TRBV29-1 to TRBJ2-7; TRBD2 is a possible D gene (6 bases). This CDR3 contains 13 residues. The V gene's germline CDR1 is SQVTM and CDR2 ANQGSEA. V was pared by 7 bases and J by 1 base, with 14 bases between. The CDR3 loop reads CSGRVAASYEQYF. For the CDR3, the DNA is TGCAGCGGGAGAGTAGCGGCTTCCTACGAGCAGTACTTC.

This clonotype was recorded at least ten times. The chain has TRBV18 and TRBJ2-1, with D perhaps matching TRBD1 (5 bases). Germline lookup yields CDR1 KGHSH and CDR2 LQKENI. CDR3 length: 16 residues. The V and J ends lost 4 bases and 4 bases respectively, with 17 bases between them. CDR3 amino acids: CASSLGKTELYNEQFF. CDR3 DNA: TGTGCCAGCTCACTGGGGAAGACAGAGTTATACAATGAGCAGTTCTTC.

The chain's CDR3 is CASRPEGTPYGELFF. The CDR3 coding sequence is TGTGCCAGCAGGCCCGAGGGGACCCCCTACGGGGAGCTGTTTTTT. The gene calls are TRBV28 and TRBJ2-2, with D perhaps matching TRBD1 or TRBD2 (5 bases each). The CDR3 is 15 residues long. Trimming removed 6 bases at V and 7 bases at J, with 18 bases between. The germline V gene has CDR1 MDHEN and CDR2 SYDVKM.

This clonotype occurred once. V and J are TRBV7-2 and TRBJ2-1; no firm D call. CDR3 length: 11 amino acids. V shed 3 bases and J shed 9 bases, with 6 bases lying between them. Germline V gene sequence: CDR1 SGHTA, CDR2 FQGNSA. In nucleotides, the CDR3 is TGTGCCAGCAGCTTTATTGGTGAGCAGTTCTTC. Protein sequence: CASSFIGEQFF.

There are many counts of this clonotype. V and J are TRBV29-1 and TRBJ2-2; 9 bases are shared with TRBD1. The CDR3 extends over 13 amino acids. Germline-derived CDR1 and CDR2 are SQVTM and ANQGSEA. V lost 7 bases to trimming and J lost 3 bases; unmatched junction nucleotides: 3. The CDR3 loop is CSARQGDTGELFF. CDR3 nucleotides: TGCAGCGCTCGACAGGGGGACACCGGGGAGCTGTTTTTT.

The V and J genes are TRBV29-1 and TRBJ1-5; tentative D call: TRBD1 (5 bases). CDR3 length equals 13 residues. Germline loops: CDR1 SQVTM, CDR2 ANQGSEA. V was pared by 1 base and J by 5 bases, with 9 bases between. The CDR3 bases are TGCAGCGTTGAAGGGGGCGGGTATCAGCCCCAGCATTTT. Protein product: CSVEGGGYQPQHF. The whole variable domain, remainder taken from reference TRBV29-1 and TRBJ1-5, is SAVISQKPSRDICQRGTSLTIQCQVDSQVTMMFWYRQQPGQSLTLIATANQGSEATYESGFVIDKFPISRPNLTFSTLTVSNMSPEDSSIYLCSVEGGGYQPQHFGDGTRLSIL.

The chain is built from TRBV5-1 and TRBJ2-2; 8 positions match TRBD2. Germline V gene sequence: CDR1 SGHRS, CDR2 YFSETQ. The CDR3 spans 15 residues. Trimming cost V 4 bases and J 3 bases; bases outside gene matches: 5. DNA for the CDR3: TGCGCCAGCAGCCAAGCGGGGGCTGACACCGGGGAGCTGTTTTTT. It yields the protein CASSQAGADTGELFF.

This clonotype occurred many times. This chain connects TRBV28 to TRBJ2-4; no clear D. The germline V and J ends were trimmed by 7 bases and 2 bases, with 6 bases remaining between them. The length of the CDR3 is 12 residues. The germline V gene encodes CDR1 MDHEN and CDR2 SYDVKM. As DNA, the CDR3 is TGTGCCAGCACCTCTTCCAAAAACATTCAGTACTTC. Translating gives CASTSSKNIQYF.

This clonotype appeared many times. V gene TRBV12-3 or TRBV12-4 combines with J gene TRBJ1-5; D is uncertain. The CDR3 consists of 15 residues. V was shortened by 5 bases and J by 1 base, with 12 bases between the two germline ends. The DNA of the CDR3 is TGTGCCAGCAGTGCCCCCTTAGGGAGCAATCAGCCCCAGCATTTT. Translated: CASSAPLGSNQPQHF.

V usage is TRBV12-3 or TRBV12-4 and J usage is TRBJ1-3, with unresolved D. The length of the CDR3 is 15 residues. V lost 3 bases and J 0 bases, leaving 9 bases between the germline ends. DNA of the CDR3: TGTGCCAGCAGTTTTCAGGCCGCCTCTGGAAACACCATATATTTT. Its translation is CASSFQAASGNTIYF.

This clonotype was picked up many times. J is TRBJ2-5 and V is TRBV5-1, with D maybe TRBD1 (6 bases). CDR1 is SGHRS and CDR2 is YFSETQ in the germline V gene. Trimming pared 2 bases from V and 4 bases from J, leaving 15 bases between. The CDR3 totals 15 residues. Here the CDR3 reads CASSLTRTTGETQYF. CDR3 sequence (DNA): TGCGCCAGCAGCTTAACCCGCACGACAGGAGAGACCCAGTACTTC. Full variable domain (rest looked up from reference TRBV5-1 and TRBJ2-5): KAGVTQTPRYLIKTRGQQVTLSCSPISGHRSVSWYQQTPGQGLQFLFEYFSETQRNKGNFPGRFSGRQFSNSRSEMNVSTLELGDSALYLCASSLTRTTGETQYFGPGTRLLVL.

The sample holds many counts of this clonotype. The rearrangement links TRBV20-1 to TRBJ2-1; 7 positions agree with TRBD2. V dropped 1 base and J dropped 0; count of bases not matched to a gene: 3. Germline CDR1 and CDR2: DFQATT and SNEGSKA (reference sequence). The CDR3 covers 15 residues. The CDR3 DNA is TGCAGTGCTAGAGCCCCTAGCGGCTCCTACAATGAGCAGTTCTTC. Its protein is CSARAPSGSYNEQFF.

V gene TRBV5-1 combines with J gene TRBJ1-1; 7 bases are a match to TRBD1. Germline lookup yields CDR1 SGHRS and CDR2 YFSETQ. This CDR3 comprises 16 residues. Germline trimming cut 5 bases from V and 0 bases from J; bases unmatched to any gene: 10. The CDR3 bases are TGCGCCAGCAGATTGAGGGACAGTACGATGAACACTGAAGCTTTCTTT. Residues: CASRLRDSTMNTEAFF.

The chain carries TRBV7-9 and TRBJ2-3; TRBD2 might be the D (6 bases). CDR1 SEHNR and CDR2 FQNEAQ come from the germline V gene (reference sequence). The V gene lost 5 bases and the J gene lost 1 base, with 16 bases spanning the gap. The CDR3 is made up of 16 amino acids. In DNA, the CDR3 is TGTGCCAGCAGCCCCGGACTAATCCTCCGCACAGATACGCAGTATTTT. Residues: CASSPGLILRTDTQYF.

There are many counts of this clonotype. CDR3 sequence: CASSSGQGVTEAFF. The CDR3 coding sequence is TGCGCCAGCAGCTCCGGACAGGGAGTCACTGAAGCTTTCTTT. The V call is TRBV5-1, the J call TRBJ1-1; the match to TRBD1 covers 8 bases. Germline CDR1 and CDR2: SGHRS and YFSETQ. Germline trimming cut 3 bases from V and 4 bases from J; bases unmatched to any gene: 5. This CDR3 comprises 14 residues.

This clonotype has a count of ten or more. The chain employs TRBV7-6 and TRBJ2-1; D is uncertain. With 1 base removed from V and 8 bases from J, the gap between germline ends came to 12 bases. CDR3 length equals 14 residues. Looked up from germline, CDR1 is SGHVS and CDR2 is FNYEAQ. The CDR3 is CASSLDVAKDEQFF. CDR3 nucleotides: TGTGCCAGCAGCTTAGACGTAGCTAAGGATGAGCAGTTCTTC. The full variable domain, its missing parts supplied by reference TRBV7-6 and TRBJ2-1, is GAGVSQSPRYKVTKRGQDVALRCDPISGHVSLYWYRQALGQGPEFLTYFNYEAQQDKSGLPNDRFSAERPEGSISTLTIQRTEQRDSAMYRCASSLDVAKDEQFFGPGTRLTVL.

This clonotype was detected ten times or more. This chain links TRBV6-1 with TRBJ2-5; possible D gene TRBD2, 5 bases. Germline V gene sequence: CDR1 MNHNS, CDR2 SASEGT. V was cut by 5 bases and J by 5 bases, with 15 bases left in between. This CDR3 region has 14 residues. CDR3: CASSRQLGPETQYF. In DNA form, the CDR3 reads TGTGCCAGCAGTCGGCAACTAGGCCCCGAGACCCAGTACTTC.

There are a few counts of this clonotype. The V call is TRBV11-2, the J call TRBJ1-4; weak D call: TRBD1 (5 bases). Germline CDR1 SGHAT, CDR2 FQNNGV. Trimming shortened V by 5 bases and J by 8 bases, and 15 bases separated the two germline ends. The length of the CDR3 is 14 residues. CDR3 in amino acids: CASSPGGGIEKLFF. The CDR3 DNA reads TGTGCCAGCAGCCCCGGGGGAGGTATCGAAAAACTGTTTTTT. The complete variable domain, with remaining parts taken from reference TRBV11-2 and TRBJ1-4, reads EAGVAQSPRYKIIEKRQSVAFWCNPISGHATLYWYQQILGQGPKLLIQFQNNGVVDDSQLPKDRFSAERLKGVDSTLKIQPAKLEDSAVYLCASSPGGGIEKLFFGSGTQLSVL.

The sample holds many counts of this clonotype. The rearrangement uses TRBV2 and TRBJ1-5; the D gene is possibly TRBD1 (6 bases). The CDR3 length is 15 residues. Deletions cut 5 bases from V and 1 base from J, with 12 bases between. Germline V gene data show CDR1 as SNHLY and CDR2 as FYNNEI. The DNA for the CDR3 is TGTGCCAGCAGTCCACAGGGATCGAGCAATCAGCCCCAGCATTTT. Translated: CASSPQGSSNQPQHF. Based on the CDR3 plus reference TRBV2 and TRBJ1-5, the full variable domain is EPEVTQTPSHQVTQMGQEVILRCVPISNHLYFYWYRQILGQKVEFLVSFYNNEISEKSEIFDDQFSVERPDGSNFTLKIRSTKLEDSAMYFCASSPQGSSNQPQHFGDGTRLSIL.